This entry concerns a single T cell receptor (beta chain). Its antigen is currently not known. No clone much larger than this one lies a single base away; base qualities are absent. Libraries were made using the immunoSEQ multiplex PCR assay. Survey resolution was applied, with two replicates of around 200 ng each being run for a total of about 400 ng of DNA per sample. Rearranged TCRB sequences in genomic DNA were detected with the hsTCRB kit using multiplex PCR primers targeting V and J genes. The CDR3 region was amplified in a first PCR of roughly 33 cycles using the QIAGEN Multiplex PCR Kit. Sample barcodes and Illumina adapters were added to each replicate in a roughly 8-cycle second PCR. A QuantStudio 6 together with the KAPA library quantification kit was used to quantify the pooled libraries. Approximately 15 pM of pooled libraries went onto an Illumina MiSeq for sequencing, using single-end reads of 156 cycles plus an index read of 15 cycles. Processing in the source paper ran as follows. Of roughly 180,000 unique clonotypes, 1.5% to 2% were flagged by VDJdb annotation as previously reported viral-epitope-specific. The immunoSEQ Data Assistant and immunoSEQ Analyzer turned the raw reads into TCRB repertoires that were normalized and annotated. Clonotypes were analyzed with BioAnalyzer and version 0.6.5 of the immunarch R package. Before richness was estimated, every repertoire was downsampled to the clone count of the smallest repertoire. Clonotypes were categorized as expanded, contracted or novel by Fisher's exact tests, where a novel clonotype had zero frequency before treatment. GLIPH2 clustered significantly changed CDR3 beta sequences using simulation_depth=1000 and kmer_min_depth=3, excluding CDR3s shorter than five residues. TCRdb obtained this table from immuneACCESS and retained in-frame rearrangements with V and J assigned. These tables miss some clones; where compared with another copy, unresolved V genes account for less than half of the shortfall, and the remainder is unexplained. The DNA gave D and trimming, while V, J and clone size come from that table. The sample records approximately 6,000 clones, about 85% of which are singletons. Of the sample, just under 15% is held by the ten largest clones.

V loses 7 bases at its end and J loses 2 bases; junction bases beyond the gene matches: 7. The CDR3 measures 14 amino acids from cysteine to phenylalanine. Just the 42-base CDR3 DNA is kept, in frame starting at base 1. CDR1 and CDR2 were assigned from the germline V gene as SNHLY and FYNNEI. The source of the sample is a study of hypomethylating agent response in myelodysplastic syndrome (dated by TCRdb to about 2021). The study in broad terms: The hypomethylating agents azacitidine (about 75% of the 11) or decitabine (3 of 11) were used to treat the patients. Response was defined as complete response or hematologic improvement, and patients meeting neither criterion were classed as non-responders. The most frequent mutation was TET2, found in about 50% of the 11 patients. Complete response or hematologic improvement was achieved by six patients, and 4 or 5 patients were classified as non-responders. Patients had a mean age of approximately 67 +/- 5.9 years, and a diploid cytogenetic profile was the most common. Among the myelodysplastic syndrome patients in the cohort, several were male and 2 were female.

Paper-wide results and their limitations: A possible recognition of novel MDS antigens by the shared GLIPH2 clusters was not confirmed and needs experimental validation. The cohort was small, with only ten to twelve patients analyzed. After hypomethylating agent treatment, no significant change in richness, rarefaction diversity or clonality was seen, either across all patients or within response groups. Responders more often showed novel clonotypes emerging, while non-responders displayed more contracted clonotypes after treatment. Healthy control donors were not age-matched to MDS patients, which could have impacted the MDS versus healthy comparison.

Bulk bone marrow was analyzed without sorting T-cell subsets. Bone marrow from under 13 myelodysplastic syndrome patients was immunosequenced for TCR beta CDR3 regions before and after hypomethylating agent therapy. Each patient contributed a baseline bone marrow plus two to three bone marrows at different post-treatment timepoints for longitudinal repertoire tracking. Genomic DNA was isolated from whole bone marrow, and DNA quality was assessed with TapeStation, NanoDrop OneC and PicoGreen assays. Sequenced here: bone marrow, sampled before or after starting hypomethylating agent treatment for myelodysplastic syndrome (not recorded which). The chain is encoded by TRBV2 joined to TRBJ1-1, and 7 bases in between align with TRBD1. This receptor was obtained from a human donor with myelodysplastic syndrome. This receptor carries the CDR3 CASKGQGGNTEAFF. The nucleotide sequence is TGTGCCAGCAAAGGGCAGGGGGGCAACACTGAAGCTTTCTTT.